These T cell receptor beta chains were read from a single sample in a study of T cells in Graves' hyperthyroidism and ophthalmopathy. Using its own MiXCR run on the multiplex PCR reads, TCRdb lists one record per CDR3 protein. The sample consists of around 450,000 distinct CDR3 sequences, approximately 14% of them appearing once. The sequenced material came from blood. The receptors here all came from a woman in her late teens or twenties with Graves' hyperthyroidism. Both conserved end residues are part of each CDR3. The order of the fields is J gene, V gene, CDR3 protein.

TRBJ1-1 TRBV6-2/TRBV6-3 CASSYIGNTEAFF
TRBJ1-6 TRBV3-1 CASSPDRLSPLHF
TRBJ1-1 TRBV4-3 CASSQELHRNTEAFF
TRBJ1-5 TRBV2 CASRRDTGTNQPQHF
TRBJ2-5 TRBV14 CASSQDPGPGETQYF
TRBJ2-1 TRBV7-2 CASSLEGRGEQFF
TRBJ1-1 TRBV12-3/TRBV12-4 CASSSQGRGTEAFF
TRBJ1-1 TRBV2 CASSEGSVRTEAFF
TRBJ2-4 TRBV27 CASSPQVTKNIQYF
TRBJ2-7 TRBV18 CASSPPSGQGYEQYF
TRBJ1-2 TRBV18 CASSPRMDYGYTF
TRBJ2-7 TRBV12-3/TRBV12-4 CASSPSGTFYEQYF
TRBJ2-2 TRBV9 CASSVGLQNTGELFF
TRBJ1-1 TRBV5-6 CASTFRGGHTEAFF
TRBJ2-7 TRBV4-1 CASSQGVEQYF
TRBJ2-3 TRBV2 CASSDSAGTDTQYF
TRBJ2-3 TRBV15 CATSRGPLKGAGFEYF
TRBJ2-1 TRBV5-4 CASSSRGAPLLEQFF
TRBJ1-1 TRBV28 CASSLAGRGLYTEAFF
TRBJ2-1 TRBV2 CASSVQSYNEQFF
TRBJ2-2 TRBV9 CASSALSGRHTGELFF
TRBJ2-7 TRBV5-1 CASSLGQLYEQYF
TRBJ2-3 TRBV30 CAWSGGSADTQYF
TRBJ1-6 TRBV12-3/TRBV12-4 CASSRGLGKNNSPLHF
TRBJ1-4 TRBV11-2 CASSSGTGVGEKLFF
TRBJ1-1 TRBV20-1 CSARGSTGWVNTEAFF
TRBJ2-2 TRBV20-1 CSARRSYGELFF
TRBJ2-3 TRBV13 CASSPRGAGGAPSTDTQYF
TRBJ2-1 TRBV6-1 CASSRTSGRMGNEQFF
TRBJ2-1 TRBV30 CAWTKRTSGNEQFF
TRBJ1-3 TRBV28 CASSPTGLRGNTIYF
TRBJ2-4 TRBV7-2 CASSLLGQGGNIQYF
TRBJ1-1 TRBV30 CAWGQTGNTEAFF
TRBJ2-1 TRBV20-1 CSARRREFYNEQFF
TRBJ2-2 TRBV20-1 CSAVGVLAGAGELFF
TRBJ1-1 TRBV20-1 CSARDQPPSATEAFF
TRBJ1-2 TRBV4-2 CASSQDHDRRLYGYTF
TRBJ2-3 TRBV10-3 CAIRLGTSGADTQYF
TRBJ2-2 TRBV10-3 CAISEASGPTGELFF
TRBJ2-7 TRBV9 CASSATGQSSYEQYF
TRBJ1-1 TRBV11-2 CASSFRGDKAFF
TRBJ2-1 TRBV6-2/TRBV6-3 CASSDNSGLGQFF
TRBJ2-1 TRBV6-1 CASRTPGLANNEQFF
TRBJ2-3 TRBV12-3/TRBV12-4 CASSFPGLAGSTDTQYF
TRBJ2-3 TRBV6-1 CASSEPYRGGGTDTQYF
TRBJ2-1 TRBV12-3/TRBV12-4 CASSLLSLQGYNEQFF
TRBJ1-5 TRBV20-1 CSARLGLEPQHF
TRBJ2-7 TRBV10-2 CASSATSGRAATYEQYF
TRBJ2-5 TRBV20-1 CSATADQETQYF
TRBJ1-1 TRBV18 CASSPRVGQENTEAFF